A selection of T cell receptor beta chains follows, all from one sample in a study of blood T cells in healthy people across ages. TCRdb re-analysed the 5' RACE reads in MiXCR, keeping a single row per CDR3 protein. Among 850,000 or so distinct CDR3 sequences listed, roughly 26% were seen once. The sample taken for sequencing was blood. Receptor source: an elderly woman in good health. The CDR3 runs from the conserved cysteine through the conserved F or W. The D gene is left open where the match is weak. Rows may omit the clone size; those that give it use once, few, many or a size class.

TRBD1	many	TRBV20-1	TRBJ1-5	TGCAGTGCTACCGGGACAGCATATCAGCCCCAGCATTTT	CSATGTAYQPQHF
TRBD1	-	TRBV7-8	TRBJ1-5	TGTGCCCGCAGGGACAGGGAAAATAGCAATCAGCCCCAGCATTTT	CARRDRENSNQPQHF
-	few	TRBV5-4	TRBJ1-4	TGTGCCAGCAGCTTGGGGACGGTTGATGAAAAACTGTTTTTT	CASSLGTVDEKLFF
-	-	TRBV7-9	TRBJ2-3	TGTGCCAGCAGTGCCCACGGGGATACGCAGTATTTT	CASSAHGDTQYF
-	many	TRBV25-1	TRBJ2-3	TGTGCCAGCAGTGAGACAGGCACAGATACGCAGTATTTT	CASSETGTDTQYF
TRBD1	many	TRBV4-1	TRBJ2-7	TGCGCCAGCAGCCAAGAAGGAGGGACAGGCAGTTACGAGCAGTACTTC	CASSQEGGTGSYEQYF
-	many	TRBV4-3	TRBJ1-2	TGCGCCAGCAGCCAAGATATCGGTGCTAACTATGGCTACACCTTC	CASSQDIGANYGYTF
TRBD2	-	TRBV19	TRBJ2-3	TGTGCCAGTACCAGACTAGCGGGGGTCACAGATACGCAGTATTTT	CASTRLAGVTDTQYF
-	-	TRBV20-1	TRBJ1-2	TGCAGTGCTAGAGATCGAACGGGGAGCAAATATGGCTACACCTTC	CSARDRTGSKYGYTF
TRBD2	-	TRBV2	TRBJ2-3	TGTGCCAGCAGGAGGCTGGTAGCGGGGGGGACAGATACGCAGTATTTT	CASRRLVAGGTDTQYF
-	many	TRBV5-1	TRBJ2-5	TGCGCCAGCAGCTGGGGCGGGGTAACCCAAGAGACCCAGTACTTC	CASSWGGVTQETQYF
TRBD1	-	TRBV7-2	TRBJ2-2	TGTGCCAGCAGCTTGACCGGGACAGCGAACACCGGGGAGCTGTTTTTT	CASSLTGTANTGELFF
-	few	TRBV11-2	TRBJ2-1	TGTGCCAGCAGCTCCGGGATCCTATACAATGAGCAGTTCTTC	CASSSGILYNEQFF
-	many	TRBV4-3	TRBJ1-2	TGCGCCAGCAGCCAAACGAAGGGGGGAGTATTCTACTATGGCTACACCTTC	CASSQTKGGVFYYGYTF
-	-	TRBV29-1	TRBJ1-5	TGCAGCGCTGGGAGCAATCAGCCCCAGCATTTT	CSAGSNQPQHF
TRBD2	few	TRBV5-1	TRBJ2-3	TGCGCCAGCAAACGGACTAGCAGCACAGATACGCAGTATTTT	CASKRTSSTDTQYF
TRBD2	-	TRBV20-1	TRBJ2-2	TGCAGTGCTATAGGCGGGAGGGCCACCGGGGAGCTGTTTTTT	CSAIGGRATGELFF
-	many	TRBV18	TRBJ1-2	TGTGCCAGCTCACCCAGGGACCTAGCTAACTATGGCTACACCTTC	CASSPRDLANYGYTF
TRBD1	few	TRBV5-6	TRBJ1-4	TGTGCCAGCAGCCTCCGGGACAGGGAACTGTTTTTT	CASSLRDRELFF
-	many	TRBV25-1	TRBJ1-2	TGTGCCAGCAGGCCTAATGGGGGGCTCTATGGCTACACCTTC	CASRPNGGLYGYTF
TRBD1	-	TRBV20-1	TRBJ1-6	TGCAGTGCCCGTTGGACAGGGCCCCTGGATTCACCCCCCCACTTT	CSARWTGPLDSPPHF
-	-	TRBV12-3/TRBV12-4	TRBJ2-3	TGTGCCAGAGTGAGCGCAGATACGCAGTATTTT	CARVSADTQYF
-	-	TRBV6-6	TRBJ2-2	TGTGCCAGCAGTAAGACACCCACCGGGGAGCTGTTTTTT	CASSKTPTGELFF
-	once	TRBV3-1	TRBJ2-1	TGTGCCAGCAGCCAATGGGTTAGCACCAATGAGCAGTTCTTC	CASSQWVSTNEQFF
-	-	TRBV28	TRBJ1-2	TGTGCCAGCAGTTTGAGGGCAGACGGCTATGGCTACACCTTC	CASSLRADGYGYTF
TRBD1	many	TRBV7-8	TRBJ2-7	TGTGCCAGCAGCTTGCAGGACAGGGGTGAGCAGTACTTC	CASSLQDRGEQYF
TRBD1	many	TRBV4-1	TRBJ2-5	TGCGCCAGCAGCCAAGATCGGAGTTCCGGCAGGGGGGAGACCCAGTACTTC	CASSQDRSSGRGETQYF
-	-	TRBV6-1	TRBJ1-2	TGTGCCAGCAGGGCAGGGGAATCGGTCGGCTACACCTTC	CASRAGESVGYTF
-	many	TRBV3-1	TRBJ1-6	TGTGCCAGCAGCCGGGACAATGAGAATTCACCCCTCCACTTT	CASSRDNENSPLHF
TRBD2	many	TRBV10-2	TRBJ2-7	TGCGCCAGCAGCTTGGGACTAGCTTCGGGCTACGAGCAGTACTTC	CASSLGLASGYEQYF
TRBD2	-	TRBV6-6	TRBJ2-1	TGTGCCAGCAGAACAAGGGAGGGGATGAATGCCTACAATGAGCAGTTCTTC	CASRTREGMNAYNEQFF
-	-	TRBV28	TRBJ1-1	TGTGCCAGCAGTTTATATCGGGTTGCTGAAGCTTTCTTT	CASSLYRVAEAFF
TRBD1	many	TRBV7-9	TRBJ2-3	TGTGCCAGCAGCTTAGCAGGGGGCAGGCCCACAGATACGCAGTATTTT	CASSLAGGRPTDTQYF
TRBD2	few	TRBV6-5	TRBJ2-5	TGTGCCAGCAGTTACAGGGGCAATAGCGGGACAAAAAAAGGGACCCAGTACTTC	CASSYRGNSGTKKGTQYF
-	many	TRBV20-1	TRBJ2-5	TGCAGTGCTAGATACACGGTGAAAGAGACCCAGTACTTC	CSARYTVKETQYF
-	many	TRBV2	TRBJ2-3	TGTGCCAGCAGTGCTAGACAGCCGAGTATAGATACGCAGTATTTT	CASSARQPSIDTQYF
TRBD1	many	TRBV6-6	TRBJ2-2	TGTGCCAGCAGTCCGGGACAGGGCTCGACCGGGGAGCTGTTTTTT	CASSPGQGSTGELFF
TRBD1	many	TRBV6-2/TRBV6-3	TRBJ1-5	TGTGCCAGCAGTTCGGACAGGGCCAATCAGCCCCAGCATTTT	CASSSDRANQPQHF
TRBD1	many	TRBV20-1	TRBJ1-5	TGCAGTGCTAGAGATTGGGACAGGAGCAATCAGCCCCAGCATTTT	CSARDWDRSNQPQHF
-	many	TRBV12-3/TRBV12-4	TRBJ2-1	TGTGCCAGCAGCCGGAGGAATGGGAATGAGCAGTTCTTC	CASSRRNGNEQFF
-	many	TRBV4-3	TRBJ2-4	TGCGCCAGCAGCCAAAGCCCAGGGATGCGTTGGGACATTCAGTACTTC	CASSQSPGMRWDIQYF
TRBD1	many	TRBV10-3	TRBJ2-7	TGTGCCATCAGCTTGGAAGGGGGCCTGAGGTACGAGCAGTACTTC	CAISLEGGLRYEQYF
-	many	TRBV24-1	TRBJ2-1	TGTGCCACCAGCACAGGGCTCAATGAGCAGTTCTTC	CATSTGLNEQFF